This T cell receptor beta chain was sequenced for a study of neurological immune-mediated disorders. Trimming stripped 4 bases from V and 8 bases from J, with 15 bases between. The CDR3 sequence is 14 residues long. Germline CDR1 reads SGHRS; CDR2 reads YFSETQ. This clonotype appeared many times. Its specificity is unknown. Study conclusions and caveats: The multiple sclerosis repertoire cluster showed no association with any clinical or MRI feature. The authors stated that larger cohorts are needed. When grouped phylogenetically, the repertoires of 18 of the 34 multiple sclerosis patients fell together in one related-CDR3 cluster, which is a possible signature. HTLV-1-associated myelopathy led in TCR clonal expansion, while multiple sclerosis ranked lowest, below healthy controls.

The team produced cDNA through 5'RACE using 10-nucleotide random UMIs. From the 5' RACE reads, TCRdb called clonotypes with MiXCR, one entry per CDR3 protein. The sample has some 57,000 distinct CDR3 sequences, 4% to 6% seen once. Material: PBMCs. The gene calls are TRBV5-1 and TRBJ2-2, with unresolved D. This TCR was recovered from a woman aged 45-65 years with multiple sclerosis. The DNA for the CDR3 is TGCGCCAGCAGCGCCGGACGGTTTTCTGGGGAGCTGTTTTTT. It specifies CASSAGRFSGELFF.